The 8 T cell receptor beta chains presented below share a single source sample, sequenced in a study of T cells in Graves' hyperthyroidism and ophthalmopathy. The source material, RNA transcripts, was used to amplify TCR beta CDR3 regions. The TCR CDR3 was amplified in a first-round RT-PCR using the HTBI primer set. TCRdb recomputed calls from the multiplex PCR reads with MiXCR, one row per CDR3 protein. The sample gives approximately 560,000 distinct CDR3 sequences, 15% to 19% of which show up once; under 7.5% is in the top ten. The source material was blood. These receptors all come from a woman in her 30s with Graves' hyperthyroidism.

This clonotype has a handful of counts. The CDR3 protein is CASSSQLRSSGNTIYF. CDR3 coding DNA: TGTGCCAGCAGCTCCCAGCTTCGAAGCTCTGGAAACACCATATATTTT. The J gene is TRBJ1-3, the V gene TRBV7-3; D not resolved. Trimming shortened V by 4 bases and J by 0 bases, and 13 bases separated the two germline ends. The CDR3 has 16 residues. The germline CDR1 and CDR2 sequences are SGHTA and FQGTGA.

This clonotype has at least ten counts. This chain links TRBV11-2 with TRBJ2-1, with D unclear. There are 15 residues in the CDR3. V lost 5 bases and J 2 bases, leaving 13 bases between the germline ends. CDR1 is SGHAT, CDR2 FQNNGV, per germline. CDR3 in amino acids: CASSTLTGAYNEQFF. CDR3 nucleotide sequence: TGTGCCAGCAGCACCCTGACGGGCGCCTACAATGAGCAGTTCTTC.

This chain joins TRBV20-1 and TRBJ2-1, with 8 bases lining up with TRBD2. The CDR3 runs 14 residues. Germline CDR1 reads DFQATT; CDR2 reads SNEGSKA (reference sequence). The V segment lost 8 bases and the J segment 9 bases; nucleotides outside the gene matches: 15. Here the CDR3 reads CSPSKAGVSIEQFF. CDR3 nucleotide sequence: TGCAGTCCATCCAAAGCGGGAGTTTCGATTGAGCAGTTCTTC.

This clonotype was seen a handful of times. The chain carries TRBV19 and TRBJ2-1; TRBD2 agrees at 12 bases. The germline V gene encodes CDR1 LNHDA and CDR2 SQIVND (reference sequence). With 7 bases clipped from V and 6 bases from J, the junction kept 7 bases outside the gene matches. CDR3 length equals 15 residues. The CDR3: CASTRLAGAFNEQFF. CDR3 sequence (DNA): TGTGCCAGTACTCGACTAGCGGGAGCATTCAATGAGCAGTTCTTC.

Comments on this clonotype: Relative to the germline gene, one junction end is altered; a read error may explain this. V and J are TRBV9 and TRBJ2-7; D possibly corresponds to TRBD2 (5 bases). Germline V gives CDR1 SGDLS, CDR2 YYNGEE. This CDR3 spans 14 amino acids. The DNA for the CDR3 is TGTGCCAGCAGCGTAGGTCTTGGAGGCTACGAGCGGTACTTC. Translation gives CASSVGLGGYERYF.

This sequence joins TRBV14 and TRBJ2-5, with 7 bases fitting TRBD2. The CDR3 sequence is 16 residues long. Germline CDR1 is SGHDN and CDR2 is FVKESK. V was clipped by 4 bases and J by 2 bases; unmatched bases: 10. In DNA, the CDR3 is TGTGCCAGCAGCCCCCGGGAGGTTGCGGCACAAGAGACCCAGTACTTC. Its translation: CASSPREVAAQETQYF.

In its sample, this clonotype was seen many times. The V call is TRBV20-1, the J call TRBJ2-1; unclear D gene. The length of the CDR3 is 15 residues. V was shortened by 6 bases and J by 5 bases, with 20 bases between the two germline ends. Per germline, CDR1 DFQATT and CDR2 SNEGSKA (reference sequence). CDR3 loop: CSAPIGPFGDNEQFF. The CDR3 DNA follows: TGCAGTGCGCCGATTGGACCCTTTGGGGACAATGAGCAGTTCTTC.

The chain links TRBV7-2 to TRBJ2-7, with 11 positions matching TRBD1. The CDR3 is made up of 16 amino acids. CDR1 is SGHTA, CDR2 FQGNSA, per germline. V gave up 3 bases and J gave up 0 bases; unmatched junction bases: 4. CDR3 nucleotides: TGTGCCAGCAGCTTGGGGACAGGGGGGAGCTCCTACGAGCAGTACTTC. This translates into CASSLGTGGSSYEQYF.